This T cell receptor beta chain was captured by sequencing in a study of cytomegalovirus exposure and HLA in healthy donors. V lost 1 base to trimming and J lost 7 bases, with 20 bases between them. Germline values: CDR1 GTSNPN, CDR2 SVGIG (reference sequence). The CDR3 has 15 amino acids. PCR employed 60 Vbeta and 13 Jbeta primers. The protocol was immunoSEQ multiplex PCR, while the TCRdb copy is restricted to in-frame clones and leaves out a portion. The table has over 150,000 clones, more than 70% seen once; the top ten hold 5.5% to 6.5%. V usage is TRBV30 and J usage is TRBJ2-7; D is possibly TRBD2 (6 bases). Sequenced sample: PBMCs. This receptor was identified in a woman aged 40 to 49 in good health and CMV-seropositive. CDR3 DNA sequence: TGTGCCTGGAGTGCCGGGGGACTGCGCAAAGGGGAGCAGTACTTC. It yields the protein CAWSAGGLRKGEQYF.